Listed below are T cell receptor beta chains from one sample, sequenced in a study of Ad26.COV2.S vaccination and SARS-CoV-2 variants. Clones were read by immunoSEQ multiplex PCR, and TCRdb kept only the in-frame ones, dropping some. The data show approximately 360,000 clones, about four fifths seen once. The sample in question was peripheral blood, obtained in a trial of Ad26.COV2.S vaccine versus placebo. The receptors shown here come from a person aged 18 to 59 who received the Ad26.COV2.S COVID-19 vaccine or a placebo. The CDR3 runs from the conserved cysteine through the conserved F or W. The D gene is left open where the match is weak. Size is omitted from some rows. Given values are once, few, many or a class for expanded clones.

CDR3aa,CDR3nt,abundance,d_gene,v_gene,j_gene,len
CASSRNAGELFF,TGCGCCAGCAGCAGGAATGCCGGGGAGCTGTTTTTT,few,NA,TRBV5-1,TRBJ2-2,12
CASSIGHQGRGNQPQHF,TGTGCCAGTAGTATCGGACACCAAGGCCGAGGCAATCAGCCCCAGCATTTT,NA,NA,TRBV19,TRBJ1-5,17
CASSQVRAGLYTGELFF,TGCGCCAGCAGCCAAGTAAGAGCGGGATTATACACCGGGGAGCTGTTTTTT,NA,TRBD2,TRBV4-1,TRBJ2-2,17
CASGRMNGELFF,TGTGCCAGCGGGAGGATGAACGGGGAGCTGTTTTTT,NA,NA,TRBV9,TRBJ2-2,12
CASSQGHLGSTDTQYF,TGTGCCAGCAGCCAAGGACACTTGGGGAGCACAGATACGCAGTATTTT,NA,NA,TRBV3-1/TRBV3-2,TRBJ2-3,16
CASSHYTGVNYGYTF,TGTGCCAGCAGCCATTATACGGGAGTGAACTATGGCTACACCTTC,NA,NA,TRBV3-1/TRBV3-2,TRBJ1-2,15
CASTDHGYGYTF,TGTGCCAGCACCGACCACGGCTATGGCTACACCTTC,NA,NA,TRBV5-6,TRBJ1-2,12
CASSPRTASYEQYF,TGTGCCAGCTCACCACGGACTGCTTCCTACGAGCAGTACTTC,NA,NA,TRBV18,TRBJ2-7,14
CASSPTSGSYEQYF,TGTGCCAGCAGCCCTACCAGCGGGAGTTACGAGCAGTACTTC,once,TRBD2,TRBV11-2,TRBJ2-7,14
CASSINAGSYEQYF,TGTGCCAGCAGCATCAACGCTGGCTCCTACGAGCAGTACTTC,once,NA,TRBV9,TRBJ2-7,14
CASSPSGQGDYGYTF,TGTGCCAGCAGCCCCTCGGGACAGGGCGACTATGGCTACACCTTC,NA,TRBD1,TRBV9,TRBJ1-2,15
CASSPYGTEGSPLHF,TGTGCCAGCAGCCCCTACGGGACAGAAGGTTCACCCCTCCACTTT,NA,TRBD1,TRBV11-3,TRBJ1-6,15
CAGTPCPRNTEAFF,TGTGCCGGAACCCCCTGTCCCCGGAACACTGAAGCTTTCTTT,NA,NA,TRBV19,TRBJ1-1,14
CASSEARNTEAFF,TGTGCCAGCAGCGAAGCAAGGAACACTGAAGCTTTCTTT,NA,NA,TRBV2,TRBJ1-1,13
CASSIRQPPLLAGQRSTYEQYF,TGTGCCAGCAGTATAAGACAGCCGCCCCTCCTAGCCGGTCAGAGAAGCACCTACGAGCAGTACTTC,NA,NA,TRBV28,TRBJ2-7,22
CASSPYYEQYF,TGTGCCAGCAGCCCCTACTACGAGCAGTACTTC,NA,NA,TRBV6-2/TRBV6-3,TRBJ2-7,11
CARSLERPTYEQYF,TGTGCCAGAAGCTTAGAGAGACCTACTTACGAGCAGTACTTC,NA,NA,TRBV7-5,TRBJ2-7,14
CASSIVTGARGYTF,TGTGCCAGTAGTATAGTAACCGGGGCGCGAGGCTACACCTTC,once,NA,TRBV19,TRBJ1-2,14
CASSRTGLETQYF,TGTGCCAGCTCGCGGACAGGGTTAGAGACCCAGTACTTC,once,TRBD1,TRBV18,TRBJ2-5,13
CASMLTSGGTGELFF,TGCGCCAGCATGTTGACTAGCGGGGGCACCGGGGAGCTGTTTTTT,NA,TRBD2,TRBV5-1,TRBJ2-2,15
CASRAYSNQPQHF,TGTGCCAGCAGGGCATATAGCAATCAGCCCCAGCATTTT,NA,NA,TRBV2,TRBJ1-5,13
CASSQGQGRYGYTF,TGTGCCAGCAGCCAAGGACAGGGCCGGTATGGCTACACCTTC,once,TRBD1,TRBV3-1/TRBV3-2,TRBJ1-2,14
CASSLGSTTNEKLFF,TGTGCCAGCAGCTTGGGAAGTACAACTAATGAAAAACTGTTTTTT,NA,NA,TRBV5-4,TRBJ1-4,15
CASSQASGRLNNEQFF,TGTGCCAGCTCACAAGCTAGCGGGAGGTTAAACAATGAGCAGTTCTTC,few,TRBD2,TRBV18,TRBJ2-1,16
CASSYKREFGNEQFF,TGTGCCAGCAGTTACAAGCGGGAGTTTGGCAATGAGCAGTTCTTC,NA,TRBD2,TRBV6-6,TRBJ2-1,15
CASSQLRGQVREQYF,TGCGCCAGCAGCCAACTCAGGGGCCAGGTTCGGGAGCAGTACTTC,NA,NA,TRBV4-1,TRBJ2-7,15
CASSFWGGREQFF,TGCGCCAGCAGCTTTTGGGGGGGGCGTGAGCAGTTCTTC,NA,NA,TRBV5-1,TRBJ2-1,13
CASSYSGAEETQYF,TGTGCCAGCAGTTATTCAGGGGCGGAGGAGACCCAGTACTTC,NA,NA,TRBV2,TRBJ2-5,14
CASSGLRAREQYF,TGTGCCAGCAGTGGCCTAAGGGCACGGGAGCAGTACTTC,NA,NA,TRBV2,TRBJ2-7,13
CASSSSGWGTEAFF,TGTGCCAGCAGCTCCTCAGGGTGGGGCACTGAAGCTTTCTTT,NA,NA,TRBV7-3,TRBJ1-1,14
CASSSGQGAAYEQYF,TGTGCCAGCAGCTCTGGACAGGGGGCTGCCTACGAGCAGTACTTC,NA,TRBD1,TRBV7-9,TRBJ2-7,15
CASSSPSGGPYNEQFF,TGTGCCAGCAGCTCCCCTAGCGGGGGCCCTTACAATGAGCAGTTCTTC,NA,TRBD2,TRBV7-9,TRBJ2-1,16
CAIDRDYYNEQFF,TGTGCCATAGACAGGGACTACTACAATGAGCAGTTCTTC,NA,NA,TRBV6-5,TRBJ2-1,13
CASSLVPSGANVLTF,TGTGCCAGCAGCTTAGTGCCCTCTGGGGCCAACGTCCTGACTTTC,NA,NA,TRBV7-9,TRBJ2-6,15
CASSSSLVGETQYF,TGTGCCAGCAGCTCGAGTCTGGTGGGAGAGACCCAGTACTTC,NA,NA,TRBV7-9,TRBJ2-5,14
CASSLEAFSATEAFF,TGTGCCAGCAGCTTGGAGGCCTTCAGCGCCACTGAAGCTTTCTTT,once,NA,TRBV5-4,TRBJ1-1,15
CASSLGGEQYF,TGTGCCAGCAGTTTGGGGGGGGAGCAGTACTTC,NA,TRBD2,TRBV27,TRBJ2-7,11
CASSQVPNTIYF,TGTGCCAGCAGCCAAGTCCCCAACACCATATATTTT,NA,NA,TRBV14,TRBJ1-3,12
CASSLGLAGVFWRYEQFF,TGTGCCAGCAGCCTGGGACTAGCGGGAGTGTTCTGGAGGTATGAGCAGTTCTTC,NA,NA,TRBV21-1,TRBJ2-1,18
CASSSGTGGTSNQPQHF,TGTGCCAGCAGTTCTGGGACAGGGGGCACAAGCAATCAGCCCCAGCATTTT,NA,TRBD1,TRBV28,TRBJ1-5,17
CASSYPEGGEQYF,TGTGCCAGCAGTTACCCCGAGGGGGGAGAGCAGTACTTC,NA,NA,TRBV6-5,TRBJ2-7,13
CASSGPGGGSPDTQYF,TGTGCCAGCAGCGGACCAGGGGGAGGGTCCCCAGATACGCAGTATTTT,NA,NA,TRBV9,TRBJ2-3,16
CASSLAQSSYNEQFF,TGTGCCAGCAGTTTAGCGCAAAGCTCCTACAATGAGCAGTTCTTC,NA,NA,TRBV6-5,TRBJ2-1,15
CASSIPTGRQETQYF,TGTGCCAGTAGTATCCCGACCGGGCGGCAAGAGACCCAGTACTTC,NA,NA,TRBV19,TRBJ2-5,15
CASSINWGSRNQPQHF,TGTGCCAGTAGTATTAATTGGGGGAGTCGGAATCAGCCCCAGCATTTT,NA,NA,TRBV19,TRBJ1-5,16
CASRDGVPSIAFF,TGTGCCAGCAGGGACGGGGTGCCCTCGATAGCTTTCTTT,NA,NA,TRBV25-1,TRBJ1-1,13
CASSLRHREGQPQHF,TGTGCCAGCAGCCTACGTCACAGGGAGGGACAGCCCCAGCATTTT,NA,NA,TRBV7-8,TRBJ1-5,15
CASSPRVQETQYF,TGTGCCAGCTCACCTCGGGTTCAAGAGACCCAGTACTTC,NA,NA,TRBV18,TRBJ2-5,13